Listed below are T cell receptor beta chains from one sample, sequenced in a study of blood T cell repertoires in COVID-19. Assay: immunoSEQ multiplex PCR; the TCRdb copy retains only in-frame clones and omits some. The data show some 120,000 clones, roughly 79% seen once. The specimen was peripheral blood. The receptors were sampled from a human donor in a cohort sampled during active COVID-19. CDR3s leave out the opening cysteine and the closing phenylalanine or tryptophan. Clone size appears in some rows only: once, few, many, or a class for an expanded clone.

J gene: TRBJ2-3; V gene: TRBV27; clone size: -; CDR3 protein: ASSFPGSPDTQY
J gene: TRBJ2-5; V gene: TRBV6-1; clone size: -; CDR3 protein: ASSEGPGQTQY
J gene: TRBJ1-6; V gene: TRBV5-1; clone size: -; CDR3 protein: ASSLEGTGYSPLH
J gene: TRBJ1-4; V gene: TRBV5-5; clone size: -; CDR3 protein: ASSPGPGGEKLF
J gene: TRBJ2-1; V gene: TRBV7-3; clone size: -; CDR3 protein: ASSSGLAGVQF
J gene: TRBJ2-3; V gene: TRBV7-6; clone size: -; CDR3 protein: ASSETGGTADTQY
J gene: TRBJ1-2; V gene: TRBV29-1; clone size: once; CDR3 protein: SAEDREYGYT
J gene: TRBJ2-1; V gene: TRBV19; clone size: -; CDR3 protein: ASSKRDSLNEQF
J gene: TRBJ2-1; V gene: TRBV27; clone size: -; CDR3 protein: ASCPTDSSYNEQF
J gene: TRBJ1-2; V gene: TRBV3-1/TRBV3-2; clone size: -; CDR3 protein: ASRPGTAFNYGYT
J gene: TRBJ2-3; V gene: TRBV4-1; clone size: -; CDR3 protein: ASSLIAGGRDTQY
J gene: TRBJ2-5; V gene: TRBV7-3; clone size: -; CDR3 protein: ASSQTGGRETQY
J gene: TRBJ2-3; V gene: TRBV28; clone size: few; CDR3 protein: ASRQGVEDTQY
J gene: TRBJ2-1; V gene: TRBV28; clone size: once; CDR3 protein: ASSFMAGTYNEQF
J gene: TRBJ2-6; V gene: TRBV28; clone size: -; CDR3 protein: ASSLSQGAPGANVLT
J gene: TRBJ2-2; V gene: TRBV7-2; clone size: -; CDR3 protein: ASSLVGLSGTHTGELF
J gene: TRBJ1-2; V gene: TRBV5-4; clone size: -; CDR3 protein: ASSLDDGRGHGYT
J gene: TRBJ1-2; V gene: TRBV28; clone size: -; CDR3 protein: ASSRTGRGYT
J gene: TRBJ2-2; V gene: TRBV7-9; clone size: -; CDR3 protein: ASSLLGLDTGELF
J gene: TRBJ2-5; V gene: TRBV3-1/TRBV3-2; clone size: -; CDR3 protein: ASSQDRRPVQGTQY
J gene: TRBJ2-1; V gene: TRBV11-2; clone size: -; CDR3 protein: ASSFTTSGSSYNEQF
J gene: TRBJ2-7; V gene: TRBV19; clone size: -; CDR3 protein: ASSIGQGFGSSYEQY
J gene: TRBJ1-2; V gene: TRBV5-1; clone size: -; CDR3 protein: ASSFGTATGEYGYT
J gene: TRBJ1-2; V gene: TRBV3-1/TRBV3-2; clone size: once; CDR3 protein: ASSQGAEAFRHYGYT
J gene: TRBJ2-2; V gene: TRBV28; clone size: -; CDR3 protein: ASSPMVGGRPGELF
J gene: TRBJ1-5; V gene: TRBV28; clone size: once; CDR3 protein: ASSLPLTLNSNQPQH
J gene: TRBJ2-1; V gene: TRBV27; clone size: few; CDR3 protein: ASRLLRGNEQF
J gene: TRBJ2-1; V gene: TRBV7-9; clone size: -; CDR3 protein: ASSETGTRFNEQF
J gene: TRBJ2-5; V gene: TRBV2; clone size: -; CDR3 protein: ASRRGGGQETQY
J gene: TRBJ1-1; V gene: TRBV7-3; clone size: -; CDR3 protein: ASSFTSGNTEAF
J gene: TRBJ2-5; V gene: TRBV18; clone size: -; CDR3 protein: ASSRSNRELETQY
J gene: TRBJ1-1; V gene: TRBV7-7; clone size: once; CDR3 protein: ASSPKEGTEAF
J gene: TRBJ2-7; V gene: TRBV27; clone size: -; CDR3 protein: ASSSLSTYEQY
J gene: TRBJ2-1; V gene: TRBV28; clone size: -; CDR3 protein: ASSFEGADEQF
J gene: TRBJ2-7; V gene: TRBV25-1; clone size: many; CDR3 protein: ASSETRGQSYEQY
J gene: TRBJ1-3; V gene: TRBV19; clone size: -; CDR3 protein: ASSVEVSRVIAGNTIY
J gene: TRBJ1-1; V gene: TRBV19; clone size: -; CDR3 protein: ASSMGGREETEAF
J gene: TRBJ2-1; V gene: TRBV18; clone size: -; CDR3 protein: ASSPKLAGYNEQF
J gene: TRBJ2-7; V gene: TRBV18; clone size: -; CDR3 protein: ASSPDRNLLYEQY
J gene: TRBJ2-1; V gene: TRBV11-3; clone size: -; CDR3 protein: ASSSPGGEQF
J gene: TRBJ2-7; V gene: TRBV7-9; clone size: -; CDR3 protein: ASSGSPGQLSSYEQY
J gene: TRBJ1-1; V gene: TRBV12-3/TRBV12-4; clone size: -; CDR3 protein: ASRPNPGQEAF
J gene: TRBJ2-4; V gene: TRBV28; clone size: once; CDR3 protein: ASSPWLSGTGKNIQY
J gene: TRBJ2-5; V gene: TRBV6-1; clone size: -; CDR3 protein: ASSERGLAGVVAQY
J gene: TRBJ1-4; V gene: TRBV6-5; clone size: -; CDR3 protein: ASSSMGPRTNEKLF
J gene: TRBJ1-2; V gene: TRBV5-1; clone size: -; CDR3 protein: ASRREDYGYT
J gene: TRBJ2-7; V gene: TRBV7-6; clone size: once; CDR3 protein: ASSVSGSGEQY